This T cell receptor (beta chain) was profiled in a study of blood T cell repertoires in COVID-19. Original methodology: Amplification from reference gene primers served as the basis for estimated nucleated cell counts. Clones were read by immunoSEQ multiplex PCR, and TCRdb kept only the in-frame ones, dropping some. V and J calls and clone size are given by that table; D and trimming were obtained from the DNA. This repertoire shows roughly 280,000 clones, around 90% found once; its top ten account for approximately 2.2%. CDR1 is SGHTA and CDR2 is FQGNSA in the germline V gene. The CDR3 is made up of 14 amino acids. J gave up 3 bases and V 5 bases, and 3 bases lay outside the gene matches.

The chain employs TRBV7-2 and TRBJ2-5; 10 nucleotides match TRBD2. The sequence was collected from a man aged 45 to 65 with acute or convalescent COVID-19. Sequenced: peripheral blood. The CDR3 spells CASSPLAGKETQYF. CDR3 nucleotide sequence: TGTGCCAGCAGCCCACTAGCGGGGAAAGAGACCCAGTACTTC.